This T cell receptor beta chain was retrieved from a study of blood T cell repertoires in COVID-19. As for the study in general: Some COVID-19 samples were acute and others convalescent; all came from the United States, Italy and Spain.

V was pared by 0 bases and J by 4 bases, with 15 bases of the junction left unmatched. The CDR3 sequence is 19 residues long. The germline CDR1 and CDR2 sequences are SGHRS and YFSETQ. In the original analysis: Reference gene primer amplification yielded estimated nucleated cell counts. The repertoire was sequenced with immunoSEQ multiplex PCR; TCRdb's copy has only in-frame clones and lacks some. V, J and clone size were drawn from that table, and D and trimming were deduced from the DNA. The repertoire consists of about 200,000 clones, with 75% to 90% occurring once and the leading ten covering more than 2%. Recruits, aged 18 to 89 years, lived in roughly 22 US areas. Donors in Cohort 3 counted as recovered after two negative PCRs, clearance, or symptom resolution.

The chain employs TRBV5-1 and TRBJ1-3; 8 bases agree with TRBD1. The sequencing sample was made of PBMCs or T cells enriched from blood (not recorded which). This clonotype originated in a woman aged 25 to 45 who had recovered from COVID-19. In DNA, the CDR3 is TGCGCCAGCAGCTTGGTCGACAGGGGTGCAGGTATCGACGGAAACACCATATATTTT. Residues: CASSLVDRGAGIDGNTIYF. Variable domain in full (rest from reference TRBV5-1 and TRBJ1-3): KAGVTQTPRYLIKTRGQQVTLSCSPISGHRSVSWYQQTPGQGLQFLFEYFSETQRNKGNFPGRFSGRQFSNSRSEMNVSTLELGDSALYLCASSLVDRGAGIDGNTIYFGEGSWLTVV.